A single T cell receptor beta chain is shown here with its context. This clone has a handful of counts. The specificity of this receptor is unknown. No qualities accompany the bases; no much larger clone lies one base away. In the prospective study, participants were about 18 to 95 years old, resided in fewer than 25 geographic areas of the United States, and were enrolled through a virtual design. To assign participants to cohorts, the prospective study relied on clinical history that participants themselves reported in a screening survey and a study questionnaire. ImmuneRACE Cohort 3 recovered participants were defined by two consecutive negative NP/OP PCR tests, healthcare professional clearance, or symptom resolution. Mobile phlebotomists in the prospective study collected whole blood, serum and a nasopharyngeal or oropharyngeal swab from every participant. Prospective study participants could optionally give additional blood draws and questionnaires over an approximately two-month period. Prospective study blood samples were shipped either frozen or at room temperature before DNA extraction.

The immunoSEQ Assay, a bias-controlled multiplex PCR, was used to amplify TCRbeta CDR3 regions from genomic DNA. In the paper's pipeline: Nucleated cell counts per sample were estimated from amplification of reference gene primers within the assay. Sequence reads were collapsed and filtered to measure the absolute abundance of every unique TCRbeta CDR3 rearrangement. Productive Simpson clonality was computed per sample as the square root of Simpson's diversity index over productive rearrangements. TCRdb's version of the immuneACCESS table is confined to in-frame rearrangements and falls short of the full clone set. An unresolved V gene accounts for under half of the shortfall where checked; the remainder is of unknown origin. That table is the source of V, J and clone size, and D and trimming were worked out from the DNA. Within this sample are 250,000 or so clones, with about four fifths of them counted one time only. The ten largest clones take up roughly 3.1% of the sample.

The data stem from a study of blood T cell repertoires in COVID-19 (dated by TCRdb to 2020 to 2021). Concerning the study at large: Collaborator samples came from the United States, Italy and Spain and covered acute and convalescent phases of COVID-19. Subjects who had been exposed to COVID-19, were actively infected with it, or had recovered from it provided the deeply sampled blood TCRbeta repertoires that made up the dataset. Sample metadata almost always included a de-identified subject ID, COVID-19 status, age in years and sex. The samples were drawn from the first 160 participants of the ongoing ImmuneRACE study and from over a thousand subjects provided by 6 global collaborators. The material from the prospective study consisted of cDNA or gDNA derived from T cells, B-cell-depleted T cells, or PBMCs. Where available, HLA class I and class II types were taken from metadata supplied by the sample provider and were not determined by assay-based typing. A freely available public database, intended as a resource for researchers studying the immune response to SARS-CoV-2, is where the repertoires were released.

Study-wide conclusions, independent of this receptor: The quantity of clinical and demographic metadata differed by source and by participant and was supplied without curation.

This clonotype was obtained from a man aged 50 to 60 who had recovered from COVID-19. The sample consisted of PBMCs or T cells enriched from blood (not recorded which).

The DNA reads TGCGCCAGCAGCTTGAGCTTAACGGGGACTCAAGATACGCAGTATTTT. Its protein reads: CASSLSLTGTQDTQYF. Recombination linked TRBV5-1 to TRBJ2-3; TRBD2 might be the D gene, on 6 matching bases. Measured from the cysteine to the phenylalanine, the CDR3 is 16 residues long. This entry keeps only the CDR3 DNA: 48 bases, framed from base 1. The germline V gene provides CDR1 SGHRS and CDR2 YFSETQ. The trim is 1 base for V and 5 bases for J, with a gap of 17 bases between the germline ends.